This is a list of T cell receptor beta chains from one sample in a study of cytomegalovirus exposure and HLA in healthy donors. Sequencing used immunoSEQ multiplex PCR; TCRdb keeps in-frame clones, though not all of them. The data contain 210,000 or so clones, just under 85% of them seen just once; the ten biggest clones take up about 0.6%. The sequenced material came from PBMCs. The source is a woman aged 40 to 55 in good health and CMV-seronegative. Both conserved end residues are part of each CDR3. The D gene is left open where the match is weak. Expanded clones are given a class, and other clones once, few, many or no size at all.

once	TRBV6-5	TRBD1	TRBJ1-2	TGTGCCAGCAGTTACAGGACAGGGGGTCATGGCTACACCTTC	CASSYRTGGHGYTF
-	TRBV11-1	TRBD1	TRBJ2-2	TGTGCCAGCAGCTCCTACAGGGGGTCCGGGGAGCTGTTTTTT	CASSSYRGSGELFF
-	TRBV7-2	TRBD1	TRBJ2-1	TGTGCCAGCAGCCCGAACCCCGGGACAGGGGGGCACAATGAGCAGTTCTTC	CASSPNPGTGGHNEQFF
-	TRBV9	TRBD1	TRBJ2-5	TGTGCCAGCAGCGTAGACCATACAGGGGCCCTACGGACCCAGTACTTC	CASSVDHTGALRTQYF
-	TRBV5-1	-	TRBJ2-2	TGCGCCAGCAGCCTAAGGGAGGGACATTGGGAGCTGTTTTTT	CASSLREGHWELFF
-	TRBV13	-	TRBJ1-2	TGTGCCAGCAGCTTAGGCGCGGGGGCCTCCTTCCGTAACTATGGCTACACCTTC	CASSLGAGASFRNYGYTF
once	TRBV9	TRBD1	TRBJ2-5	TGTGCCAGCAGACAGGGACAGGGCGGCCAAGAGACCCAGTACTTC	CASRQGQGGQETQYF
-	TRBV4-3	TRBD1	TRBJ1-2	TGCGCCAGCAGCCAGGAAGGGACAGGGGGGAACTATGGCTACACCTTC	CASSQEGTGGNYGYTF
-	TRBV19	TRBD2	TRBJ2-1	TGTGCCAGTAACCCCAGGCTAGCGGGGGGGGGCGATGAGCAGTTCTTC	CASNPRLAGGGDEQFF
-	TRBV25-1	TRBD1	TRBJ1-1	TGTGCCAGCAGTGAAAGGCGGACAGGGTCGAACACTGAAGCTTTCTTT	CASSERRTGSNTEAFF
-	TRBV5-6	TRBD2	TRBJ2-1	TGTGCCAGCAGCTTGGGCGGCGGGGGGAAGTACAATGAGCAGTTCTTC	CASSLGGGGKYNEQFF
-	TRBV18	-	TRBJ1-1	TGTGCCAGCTCACCGGGGACAAGTACTGAAGCTTTCTTT	CASSPGTSTEAFF
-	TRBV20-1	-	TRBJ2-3	TGCAGTGTGCCGAGTACCGATACGCAGTATTTT	CSVPSTDTQYF
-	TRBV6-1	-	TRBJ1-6	TGTGCCAGCAAGAAGGACTCGGGGAATTCACCCCTCCACTTT	CASKKDSGNSPLHF